The rows below give T cell receptor beta chains drawn from one sample of a study of blood T cell repertoires in COVID-19. Profiling relied on immunoSEQ multiplex PCR, and the TCRdb table lists in-frame clones only, not all of them. The top ten clones hold around 6% of a sample with more than 250,000 clones, nearly 90% of them seen once. The material sequenced was PBMCs or T cells enriched from blood (not recorded which). The receptors here all came from a young woman who had recovered from COVID-19. Each CDR3 is given with its conserved first and last residue. Not every row has a clone size; where given, it reads once, few, many or a size class.

TRBV30	-	TRBJ1-1	CAWSGRMNTEAFF
TRBV25-1	-	TRBJ1-1	CASRRTGGKAEAFF
TRBV27	once	TRBJ2-7	CASSIYSGTGGDEQYF
TRBV7-9	-	TRBJ1-2	CASSGDYGGYTF
TRBV5-4	-	TRBJ2-7	CASSLVGRDSYEQYF
TRBV6-2/TRBV6-3	-	TRBJ2-1	CASSYSRLGQFF
TRBV2	few	TRBJ1-3	CASREDRGGNTIYF
TRBV5-1	-	TRBJ2-1	CASSLVVAGMGEQFF
TRBV30	-	TRBJ1-4	CAWSPPGKLFF
TRBV11-2	-	TRBJ1-6	CASSSQDYNSPLHF
TRBV30	-	TRBJ1-1	CAWSPSEEGLNTEAFF
TRBV18	once	TRBJ1-5	CASSPRGRGSWSNQPQHF
TRBV19	-	TRBJ1-5	CASSILQNSNQPQHF
TRBV27	-	TRBJ1-5	CASSLKYSNQPQHF
TRBV7-9	-	TRBJ2-3	CASNKGGASTDTQYF
TRBV5-4	-	TRBJ1-1	CASSLSGGMAEAFF
TRBV20-1	once	TRBJ1-2	CSGQGAFAYTF
TRBV30	-	TRBJ2-7	CAWSPLGGTYEQYF
TRBV2	-	TRBJ2-2	CASRGQSANTGELFF
TRBV7-8	once	TRBJ2-2	CASRPARPGENTGELFF
TRBV5-1	-	TRBJ1-1	CASSTEANTEAFF
TRBV18	-	TRBJ1-5	CASSRTGALQPQHF
TRBV9	-	TRBJ1-2	CASSKFQAGYTF
TRBV19	-	TRBJ1-5	CASTLRVGDQPQHF
TRBV18	-	TRBJ1-2	CASSPEPGSDYGYTF
TRBV6-1	-	TRBJ1-2	CASSEGTGPHYGYTF
TRBV19	-	TRBJ1-1	CASSIGGTGRTEAFF
TRBV3-1/TRBV3-2	-	TRBJ1-1	CASSHRQGGTEAFF
TRBV7-6	-	TRBJ1-1	CASSLGGGINPGEAFF
TRBV5-1	-	TRBJ1-2	CASSFDTGGAGYGYTF
TRBV27	-	TRBJ2-7	CASSRTGGWSYEQYF
TRBV27	once	TRBJ1-2	CASSSWTGYGYTF
TRBV9	-	TRBJ1-4	CASSVTDSTNEKLFF
TRBV2	-	TRBJ1-6	CASSEEAGGNNSPLHF
TRBV6-2/TRBV6-3	once	TRBJ2-5	CASSYSEKVAGDAPPKETQYF
TRBV28	-	TRBJ1-5	CASSLTGDNQPQHF
TRBV7-2	-	TRBJ1-1	CASSLGVWRMNTEAFF